Below are 12 T cell receptor beta chains sequenced from a single sample in a study of cytomegalovirus exposure and HLA in healthy donors (TCRdb year 2017). Library preparation used the immunoSEQ multiplex PCR assay. A mixture of 60 forward primers for TCR Vbeta segments and 13 reverse primers for TCR Jbeta segments was used in the multiplex PCR. In TCRdb, the immuneACCESS table is reduced to in-frame sequences with V and J assigned. These tables do not hold every clone; where another copy was compared, an unresolved V gene accounts for under half, and the others remain unexplained. The sample has approximately 45,000 clones on record, 70% to 80% of them singletons. Approximately 3.2% of the sample is held by the ten biggest clonotypes. Input material: PBMCs. These TCRs come from a woman aged 25 to 39 in good health and CMV-seronegative.

V usage is TRBV18 and J usage is TRBJ2-7; no clear D. The germline gives CDR1 KGHSH, CDR2 LQKENI. The V and J ends lost 5 bases and 0 bases respectively, with 8 bases between them. The CDR3 loop spans 13 amino acids. CDR3 sequence (DNA): TGTGCCAGCTCAGTACAGAGCTCCTACGAGCAGTACTTC. It is translated as CASSVQSSYEQYF.

The chain recombines TRBV6-6 with TRBJ2-5; 7 bases are shared with TRBD1. The CDR3 covers 15 residues. The V gene end was trimmed by 5 bases and the J gene end by 1 base; junction bases not matched to a gene: 7. CDR1 and CDR2 (germline): MNHNY, SVGAGI (reference sequence). CDR3 protein: CASSPRTGVQETQYF. The CDR3 nucleotides read TGTGCCAGCAGTCCAAGGACAGGCGTCCAAGAGACCCAGTACTTC.

The chain links TRBV11-2 to TRBJ1-2; D uncertain. Between the trimmed V and J ends, which lost 1 base and 0 bases, there was a span of 12 bases. CDR1 is SGHAT and CDR2 is FQNNGV in the germline V gene. The CDR3 length is 16 residues. For the CDR3, the DNA is TGTGCCAGCAGCTTAGGTAGGAGAGAAGCTAACTATGGCTACACCTTC. It is translated as CASSLGRREANYGYTF.

The genes are TRBV5-1 and TRBJ2-2, with 8 bases that match TRBD2. Unmatched junction bases numbered 2, after V lost 0 bases and J lost 7 bases. The CDR3 length is 14 residues. Germline assignment: CDR1 SGHRS and CDR2 YFSETQ. The CDR3 sequence: CASSLAGGDGELFF. The CDR3 nucleotides read TGCGCCAGCAGCTTGGCGGGAGGGGACGGGGAGCTGTTTTTT.

This clone appeared once. In nucleotides, the CDR3 is TGTGCCAGCAGCCCCATGGGCAGGGAAGAGACCCAGTACTTC. Its translation: CASSPMGREETQYF. This chain joins TRBV11-2 and TRBJ2-5; D is possibly TRBD1 (5 bases). With 5 bases removed from V and 3 bases from J, the gap between germline ends came to 13 bases. Germline V gene sequence: CDR1 SGHAT, CDR2 FQNNGV. This CDR3 has 14 residues.

The genes are TRBV7-9 and TRBJ1-3; D unclear. Looked up from germline, CDR1 is SEHNR and CDR2 is FQNEAQ (reference sequence). The CDR3 covers 15 residues. V lost 5 bases to trimming and J lost 2 bases, with 13 bases between them. The CDR3 sequence: CASSPTFAAGNTIYF. The CDR3 DNA is TGTGCCAGCAGCCCAACATTTGCGGCTGGAAACACCATATATTTT.

This clone was recorded a few times. The CDR3 sequence: CASSLILQGDNSPLHF. The CDR3 DNA sequence: TGCGCCAGCAGCTTGATATTACAGGGGGATAATTCACCCCTCCACTTT. The chain carries TRBV5-1 and TRBJ1-6; TRBD1 agrees at 8 bases. Trimming removed 1 base from V and 5 bases from J; junction bases left unmatched: 5. From germline, CDR1 is SGHRS and CDR2 YFSETQ. The CDR3 runs to 16 residues.

J is TRBJ1-1 and V is TRBV6-5, with a possible D match to TRBD1 (5 bases). The CDR3 sequence is 14 residues long. The germline CDR1 and CDR2 sequences are MNHEY and SVGAGI. Trimming took 0 bases from V and 6 from J, leaving 11 bases between them. The CDR3 region is CASSYSSPGPEAFF. The CDR3 region has the DNA TGTGCCAGCAGTTACTCGAGCCCAGGGCCTGAAGCTTTCTTT.

A remark on this clone: One end of the junction varies from germline; a read error may be responsible. This chain links TRBV9 with TRBJ2-7; D unclear. This CDR3 has 12 residues. Germline V lookup: CDR1 SGDLS, CDR2 YYNGEE. The CDR3 DNA sequence: TGTGCCAGCAGCGCCACCGGGTCTCCACTCGTATTC. It encodes CASSATGSPLVF.

This clone was seen a handful of times. The rearrangement uses TRBV9 and TRBJ1-2, with D unclear. Per germline, CDR1 SGDLS and CDR2 YYNGEE. Trimming stripped 2 bases from V and 7 bases from J, with 6 bases between. The CDR3 spans 11 residues. CDR3 region: CASSVEGGYTF. CDR3 DNA sequence: TGTGCCAGCAGCGTCGAGGGTGGCTACACCTTC.

This clone was picked up a small number of times. The gene calls are TRBV7-2 and TRBJ1-2, with TRBD1 matching 7 bases. The germline CDR1 and CDR2 sequences are SGHTA and FQGNSA. V shed 5 bases and J 1 base; nucleotides not matched to a gene: 4. CDR3 length equals 14 residues. CDR3: CASSPRQGNYGYTF. CDR3 nucleotide sequence: TGTGCCAGCAGCCCCCGACAGGGTAACTATGGCTACACCTTC.

This chain links TRBV28 with TRBJ2-7, with 16 bases lining up with TRBD2. The CDR3 loop spans 17 amino acids. V was clipped by 8 bases and J by 2 bases; unmatched bases: 9. CDR1 and CDR2 (germline): MDHEN, SYDVKM. In DNA form, the CDR3 reads TGTGCCAGCTTACAGGGGGGACTAGCGGGAGGGACCTACGAGCAGTACTTC. Translated, it gives CASLQGGLAGGTYEQYF.